This is a list of T cell receptor beta chains from one sample in a study of blood T cell repertoires in COVID-19. Some clones are missing from TCRdb's copy, which holds only in-frame ones; the method was immunoSEQ multiplex PCR. Here the sample spans 270,000 or so clones, just over 90% being singletons. Sequencing was done on a sample of PBMCs or T cells enriched from blood (not recorded which). The receptors were sampled from a woman in her thirties or forties with acute COVID-19. Each CDR3 is given with its conserved first and last residue. Fields, in order: CDR3 length, clone size, V gene, J gene, D gene, CDR3 DNA, CDR3 protein. D genes are given only for firm matches. The size field is filled for only some rows; it gives once, few, many or a size class.

13	NA	TRBV30	TRBJ1-3	NA	TGTGCCTGGGAGGGGATTAGGGGAAACACCATATATTTT	CAWEGIRGNTIYF
13	NA	TRBV5-1	TRBJ2-7	NA	TGCGCCAGCAGCCCCAACGGGGCGGGGGAGCAGTACTTC	CASSPNGAGEQYF
13	NA	TRBV19	TRBJ1-6	NA	TGTGCCAGTAAGGCGACAGAGCATTCACCCCTCCACTTT	CASKATEHSPLHF
12	NA	TRBV5-1	TRBJ1-1	NA	TGCGCCAGCAGGCAGGGAAACACTGAAGCTTTCTTT	CASRQGNTEAFF
14	NA	TRBV7-9	TRBJ1-6	NA	TGTGCCAGCAGCTTAGAGGGACTCATTTCACCCCTCCACTTT	CASSLEGLISPLHF
15	NA	TRBV9	TRBJ1-2	NA	TGTGCCAGCAGCGTAGTAGGGACACCTAACTATGGCTACACCTTC	CASSVVGTPNYGYTF
16	NA	TRBV18	TRBJ2-3	TRBD2	TGTGCCAGCTCAAGGGTCCCAGGGACTAACACAGATACGCAGTATTTT	CASSRVPGTNTDTQYF
15	NA	TRBV14	TRBJ2-7	TRBD2	TGTGCCAGCAGCTACTACCGGGACCGCGGGGGAGAGCAGTACTTC	CASSYYRDRGGEQYF
16	NA	TRBV7-2	TRBJ2-1	NA	TGTGCCAGCAGCACCCGGATCCTTTACTATAACGATGAGCAGTTCTTC	CASSTRILYYNDEQFF
13	NA	TRBV24-1	TRBJ1-2	TRBD1	TGTGCCACCCGACAGGGGTCTAACTATGGCTACACCTTC	CATRQGSNYGYTF
14	NA	TRBV7-2	TRBJ2-5	NA	TGTGCCAGCAGCCTCCGGGACTGGGGAGAGACCCAGTACTTC	CASSLRDWGETQYF
16	once	TRBV19	TRBJ2-2	TRBD1	TGTGCCAGTAGAACAGGGGGCGCGCAAAAAACCGGGGAGCTGTTTTTT	CASRTGGAQKTGELFF
12	NA	TRBV5-5	TRBJ2-3	NA	TGTGCCAGCAGCACTAACACAGATACGCAGTATTTT	CASSTNTDTQYF
14	NA	TRBV5-1	TRBJ2-5	TRBD2	TGCGCCAGCACTAACGGGGGGGGCCAAGAGACCCAGTACTTC	CASTNGGGQETQYF
15	NA	TRBV24-1	TRBJ1-6	NA	TGTGCCACCAGTGATTTGGCCAGGGAGGATTCACCCCTCCACTTT	CATSDLAREDSPLHF
15	NA	TRBV7-2	TRBJ2-3	TRBD1	TGTGCCAGCAGCTTAAGGACAGGGGGCATAGATACGCAGTATTTT	CASSLRTGGIDTQYF
12	NA	TRBV15	TRBJ1-5	NA	TGTGCCACCAGCAGAGTTGGCCAGCCCCAGCATTTT	CATSRVGQPQHF
11	NA	TRBV27	TRBJ1-1	NA	TGTGCCAGCAAGGCGCGGGGTGAAGCTTTCTTT	CASKARGEAFF
14	NA	TRBV19	TRBJ2-2	NA	TGTGCCAGTAGTATGGGCCTTTACACCGGGGAGCTGTTTTTT	CASSMGLYTGELFF
13	NA	TRBV11-2	TRBJ1-5	NA	TGTGCCAGCAGCCCCGAGAGCAATCAGCCCCAGCATTTT	CASSPESNQPQHF
13	few	TRBV5-5	TRBJ2-7	NA	TGTGCCAGCAGCTTGACAGCATCCTACGAGCAGTACTTC	CASSLTASYEQYF
16	NA	TRBV7-2	TRBJ1-3	NA	TGTGCCAGCAGCTTATACAGCCCAAACCTTGGAAACACCATATATTTT	CASSLYSPNLGNTIYF
15	few	TRBV7-8	TRBJ2-1	TRBD2	TGTGCCAGCAGCTTAGGAACGGGAGGGAACAATGAGCAGTTCTTC	CASSLGTGGNNEQFF
15	NA	TRBV5-1	TRBJ2-5	NA	TGCGCCAGCAGCTTCGGCCCGGGGAGCGGGGAGACCCAGTACTTC	CASSFGPGSGETQYF
13	NA	TRBV30	TRBJ1-6	NA	TGTGCCTGGAGTCGGCAGGGCTATTCACCCCTCCACTTT	CAWSRQGYSPLHF
14	NA	TRBV24-1	TRBJ2-1	NA	TGTGCCACCAGCGGAAGCGTTTCCGCGGGTGAGCAGTTCTTC	CATSGSVSAGEQFF
17	NA	TRBV6-2/TRBV6-3	TRBJ2-1	TRBD2	TGTGCCAGCAGTACCTCTAAGACTAGCGGGTCGGGCAATGAGCAGTTCTTC	CASSTSKTSGSGNEQFF
15	NA	TRBV11-1	TRBJ2-7	TRBD2	TGTGCCAGCAGGCGGGACTACCAAAATACCTACGAGCAGTACTTC	CASRRDYQNTYEQYF
15	NA	TRBV18	TRBJ2-5	TRBD2	TGTGCCAGCTCACCGGGACTAGCGCCCCAAGAGACCCAGTACTTC	CASSPGLAPQETQYF
15	NA	TRBV7-9	TRBJ2-7	TRBD1	TGTGCCAGCAGCCCAACAGGGGCTCCATCCTACGAGCAGTACTTC	CASSPTGAPSYEQYF
13	NA	TRBV7-8	TRBJ2-1	NA	TGTGCCAGCAGCTTCCAGGGGATCATTGAGCAGTTCTTC	CASSFQGIIEQFF
15	NA	TRBV7-3	TRBJ2-2	TRBD2	TGTGCCAGCAGCTTAATAAGCGGGGGAACCGGGGAGCTGTTTTTT	CASSLISGGTGELFF
14	NA	TRBV14	TRBJ2-7	NA	TGTGCCAGCAGCTTGGGCCCACCACCATACGAGCAGTACTTC	CASSLGPPPYEQYF
11	NA	TRBV28	TRBJ1-1	NA	TGTGCCAGCAGTTCCCAGGTGGAAGCTTTCTTT	CASSSQVEAFF
13	NA	TRBV6-5	TRBJ2-3	NA	TGTGCCAGCACCCCTCCCGGGATTGATACGCAGTATTTT	CASTPPGIDTQYF
16	NA	TRBV13	TRBJ2-1	TRBD2	TGTGCCAGCAGCCCGCAAACACTAGCGATGGACAATGAGCAGTTCTTC	CASSPQTLAMDNEQFF
15	NA	TRBV5-5	TRBJ1-3	NA	TGTGCCAGCAGCTTGGACAGCCTCTCTGGAAACACCATATATTTT	CASSLDSLSGNTIYF
16	NA	TRBV9	TRBJ1-3	NA	TGTGCCAGCAGCGTAGGGGCTGGTGGGCCTGGAAACACCATATATTTT	CASSVGAGGPGNTIYF
12	NA	TRBV28	TRBJ1-2	NA	TGTGCCAGTTCGTGGACATACCTTGGCTACACCTTC	CASSWTYLGYTF
13	NA	TRBV2	TRBJ2-5	TRBD1	TGTGCCAGCAGCCTTGGACAGGGAGAGACCCAGTACTTC	CASSLGQGETQYF
17	NA	TRBV7-2	TRBJ2-5	TRBD2	TGTGCCAGCAGCTTAGCGCTTGGCGGGGGTTTCCAAGAGACCCAGTACTTC	CASSLALGGGFQETQYF
14	NA	TRBV28	TRBJ1-5	TRBD1	TGTGCCAGCAAACCGGGACAGGGTGGTCAGCCCCAGCATTTT	CASKPGQGGQPQHF
14	NA	TRBV2	TRBJ1-4	TRBD1	TGTGCCAGCAGTGCGGCGGACAGGGTCGGAAAACTGTTTTTT	CASSAADRVGKLFF
15	NA	TRBV29-1	TRBJ1-6	TRBD1	TGCAGCGTGGCTGCAGGGGGCGATGAGGGTTCACCCCTCCACTTT	CSVAAGGDEGSPLHF
15	NA	TRBV27	TRBJ1-5	TRBD1	TGTGCCAGCAGGGACAGGGTATCCGCCAATCAGCCCCAGCATTTT	CASRDRVSANQPQHF
17	NA	TRBV4-2	TRBJ2-1	TRBD1	TGTGCCAGCAGCCAAGGGACCGGGACAGGGTCCTACAATGAGCAGTTCTTC	CASSQGTGTGSYNEQFF
17	NA	TRBV19	TRBJ2-2	TRBD2	TGTGCCAGTAGCATCGGGGAGGGACTAGGAGACACCGGGGAGCTGTTTTTT	CASSIGEGLGDTGELFF